The present T cell receptor beta chain was sequenced within a study of blood T cell repertoires in COVID-19. Sequencing used immunoSEQ multiplex PCR; TCRdb keeps in-frame clones, though not all of them. The repertoire holds 85,000 to 130,000 clones, with roughly 90% as singletons. This CDR3 is 16 amino acids long. J lost 7 bases, V lost 0 bases, and 5 bases had no gene match. Per the germline V gene, CDR1 is SGHTA and CDR2 is FQGNSA. Input material: peripheral blood. The chain uses TRBV7-2 and TRBJ1-6; 8 nucleotides match TRBD1. The clonotype originates from a man aged 65 to 85 with acute or convalescent COVID-19. CDR3 loop: CASSLAVSGGNSPLHF. The CDR3 nucleotides are TGTGCCAGCAGCTTAGCCGTCTCAGGGGGCAATTCACCCCTCCACTTT.